This TCR beta chain was sequenced in a study of regulatory T cells in long-lasting Graves disease. This clonotype was detected a few times. Time point of the sample: persistent/refractory GD, antithyroid drugs over 5 years with positive TRAb. Generation of the TCR library employed RNA extracted from PBMCs. The length of the CDR3 is 14 residues. From germline, CDR1 is PRHDT and CDR2 FYEKMQ (reference sequence). V was trimmed by 5 bases and J by 0 bases, leaving 11 bases between them. Arm-PCR of CDR3 regions and iRepertoire HTBI primers were the basis on which TCR beta libraries were built. A single record per CDR3 protein comes from TCRdb applying MiXCR to the multiplex PCR reads. The sample holds approximately 380,000 distinct CDR3 sequences, about 20% seen once.

The sequences come from peripheral blood mononuclear cells (PBMCs), collected when the disease was refractory, from a patient treated with antithyroid drugs. The chain employs TRBV13 and TRBJ2-7; the D gene could be TRBD1 or TRBD2 (5 bases each). This clonotype originated in a female donor with Graves disease. CDR3 bases: TGTGCCAGCAGCGGACGAGGGGTCTCCTACGAGCAGTACTTC. Translated: CASSGRGVSYEQYF.